What follows is one TCR beta chain and its context. The CDR3 totals 16 residues. The V and J ends lost 2 bases and 7 bases respectively, with 16 bases between them. Germline V gene data show CDR1 as SGHDT and CDR2 as YYEEEE. Only in-frame clones appear in the TCRdb table, and some are missing; sequencing was by immunoSEQ multiplex PCR. In the table there are more than 350,000 clones, more than 80% of which are singletons. This record belongs to a study of blood T cell repertoires in COVID-19. The rearrangement uses TRBV5-6 and TRBJ1-6; D ambiguous. Sequenced input: PBMCs or T cells enriched from blood (not recorded which). The receptor's source is a man younger than 30 who had recovered from COVID-19. In nucleotides, the CDR3 is TGTGCCAGCAGCTTTGCGGGCCCCACCCTGAATTCACCCCTCCACTTT. Protein: CASSFAGPTLNSPLHF.